The 25 T cell receptor beta chains below come from one sample, sequenced in a study of T-cell reconstitution after alpha-beta-depleted transplantation in children. The authors prepared the TCRbeta library with unique molecular identifiers. A single record per CDR3 protein comes from TCRdb applying MiXCR to the PCR reads. Here the sample spans almost 500,000 distinct CDR3 sequences, 10% to 13% being singletons. Source: PBMCs, taken before TCRalphabeta/CD19-depleted stem cell transplant. The receptor set was obtained from a child aged 2 to 10 with inherited bone marrow failure, due to receive a stem cell transplant.

This clonotype was seen only a few times. The genes are TRBV7-2 and TRBJ2-3, with D unclear. The CDR3 spans 16 residues. From germline, CDR1 is SGHTA and CDR2 FQGNSA. The V and J ends lost 2 bases and 4 bases respectively, with 16 bases between them. Written as DNA, the CDR3 is TGTGCCAGCAGCTTAACGGCGATTGGTATACCAGATACGCAGTATTTT. This codes for CASSLTAIGIPDTQYF. Drawing the rest from reference TRBV7-2 and TRBJ2-3, the complete variable domain is GAGVSQSPSNKVTEKGKDVELRCDPISGHTALYWYRQSLGQGLEFLIYFQGNSAPDKSGLPSDRFSAERTGGSVSTLTIQRTQQEDSAVYLCASSLTAIGIPDTQYFGPGTRLTVL.

At least ten counts were recorded for this clonotype. The chain couples TRBV20-1 to TRBJ1-5; TRBD1 aligns across 8 bases. The CDR3 is 14 residues long. The junction had 11 bases not matched to a gene; V was cut back by 6 bases and J by 7 bases. The germline V gene encodes CDR1 DFQATT and CDR2 SNEGSKA (reference sequence). The DNA of the CDR3 is TGCAGTGCCGACAGACAGGGGTGGCGGCAGCCCCAGCATTTT. It specifies CSADRQGWRQPQHF.

Of note for this clonotype: This may come from a read error, since a much larger clone is one base off. The rearrangement links TRBV20-1 to TRBJ2-4; D remains ambiguous. Trimming removed 6 bases from V and 9 bases from J, with 12 bases in between. CDR3 length: 11 residues. Germline CDR1 reads DFQATT; CDR2 reads SNEGSKA (reference sequence). This CDR3 is CSARWASIQYF. The CDR3 nucleotides are TGCAGTGCGAGATGGGCTTCCATTCAGTACTTC.

This clonotype was counted many times. This chain uses TRBV11-2 with TRBJ2-7, with D tentatively TRBD1 (5 bases). The germline gives CDR1 SGHAT, CDR2 FQNNGV. CDR3 length equals 13 residues. V shed 3 bases and J shed 7 bases, with 13 bases lying between them. The CDR3 here is CASSFAGSGEQYF. The CDR3 DNA reads as TGTGCCAGCAGCTTCGCAGGGTCTGGGGAGCAGTACTTC.

The J gene is TRBJ2-7, the V gene TRBV29-1; TRBD2 aligns across 15 bases. After removal of 7 bases from V and 3 bases from J, the junction contained 10 bases not matched to a gene. Germline V lookup: CDR1 SQVTM, CDR2 ANQGSEA. The CDR3 is 16 residues long. The CDR3 region is CSDGLAGGSPDYEQYF. CDR3 nucleotides: TGCAGCGACGGACTAGCGGGAGGGTCCCCCGACTACGAGCAGTACTTC.

The table lists this clonotype with many counts. This chain links TRBV9 with TRBJ2-2, with 15 bases that match TRBD2. The CDR3 sequence is 20 residues long. Germline-derived CDR1 and CDR2 are SGDLS and YYNGEE. V lost 4 bases to trimming and J lost 2 bases; unmatched junction nucleotides: 12. The chain's CDR3 is CASSSPLGTSGRPNTGELFF. The CDR3 region has the DNA TGTGCCAGCAGCTCCCCCCTCGGGACTAGCGGGAGGCCAAACACCGGGGAGCTGTTTTTT.

This clonotype was observed many times. The chain employs TRBV7-9 and TRBJ2-7, with TRBD1 matching over 11 bases. V trimming: 4 bases; J trimming: 7 bases; junction bases outside the gene matches: 12. Looked up from germline, CDR1 is SEHNR and CDR2 is FQNEAQ (reference sequence). The CDR3 runs 16 residues. In nucleotides, the CDR3 is TGTGCCAGCAGCTCTGCCGGGACAGGGGGTTTGTGGGAGCAGTACTTC. Translated: CASSSAGTGGLWEQYF. Based on the CDR3 plus reference TRBV7-9 and TRBJ2-7, the full variable domain is DTGVSQNPRHKITKRGQNVTFRCDPISEHNRLYWYRQTLGQGPEFLTYFQNEAQLEKSRLLSDRFSAERPKGSFSTLEIQRTEQGDSAMYLCASSSAGTGGLWEQYFGPGTRLTVT.

The chain employs TRBV11-1 and TRBJ2-2; D is unclear. The length of the CDR3 is 16 residues. The germline V gene has CDR1 SGHAT and CDR2 FQDESV (reference sequence). Trimming shortened V by 8 bases and J by 2 bases, and 18 bases separated the two germline ends. CDR3 nucleotide sequence: TGTGCCAGCGGTTCCCCTCTACGGGCCAACACCGGGGAGCTGTTTTTT. Translation: CASGSPLRANTGELFF.

This clonotype was counted at least ten times. The chain carries TRBV27 and TRBJ1-5; no clear D. CDR1 and CDR2 (germline): MNHEY, SMNVEV (reference sequence). This CDR3 comprises 13 residues. V was shortened by 4 bases and J by 2 bases, with 6 bases between the two germline ends. In DNA, the CDR3 is TGTGCCAGCAGTTACGGAGGCAATCAGCCCCAGCATTTT. It specifies CASSYGGNQPQHF.

This clonotype was seen ten or more times. The chain combines TRBV30 with TRBJ2-7, with 10 bases matching TRBD1. Trimming cost V 5 bases and J 5 bases; bases outside gene matches: 6. CDR3 size: 13 residues. Germline V gene lookup returns CDR1 GTSNPN and CDR2 SVGIG (reference sequence). The CDR3 reads CAWQDRGVNEQYF. As DNA, the CDR3 is TGTGCCTGGCAGGACAGGGGGGTCAACGAGCAGTACTTC.

This clonotype was seen ten or more times. The V call is TRBV7-9, the J call TRBJ2-1; 7 bases map to TRBD2. Germline CDR1 and CDR2: SEHNR and FQNEAQ (reference sequence). The CDR3 runs to 17 residues. The J segment lost 1 base and the V segment lost 1 base, leaving 7 bases of the junction unmatched. DNA for the CDR3: TGTGCCAGCAGCTTAGAGCTAGCGGTGGGGTCCTACAATGAGCAGTTCTTC. Protein product: CASSLELAVGSYNEQFF.

V gene TRBV12-3 or TRBV12-4 combines with J gene TRBJ2-2; 14 nucleotides line up with TRBD2. The CDR3 is made up of 13 amino acids. V gave up 10 bases and J gave up 7 bases; unmatched junction bases: 2. The CDR3 here is CATGLAGGGELFF. The DNA of the CDR3 is TGTGCCACCGGACTAGCGGGAGGCGGGGAGCTGTTTTTT.

The sample holds many counts of this clonotype. The genes are TRBV6-1 and TRBJ2-6, with D possibly being TRBD2 (5 bases). V was trimmed by 8 bases and J by 4 bases, leaving 15 bases between them. Germline assignment: CDR1 MNHNS and CDR2 SASEGT. CDR3 length: 15 residues. DNA of the CDR3: TGTGCCAGCGGGCTAGCTTCCGAAGGGGCCAACGTCCTGACTTTC. Translating gives CASGLASEGANVLTF.

This sequence joins TRBV5-1 and TRBJ2-1; 8 bases match TRBD2. CDR1 is SGHRS, CDR2 YFSETQ, per germline. V trimming: 3 bases; J trimming: 4 bases; junction bases outside the gene matches: 6. The CDR3 extends over 15 amino acids. CDR3 DNA: TGCGCCAGCAGCTCAATGGCGGGAGGTTACAATGAGCAGTTCTTC. This codes for CASSSMAGGYNEQFF.

The CDR3 is CAWSSARVEQFF. CDR3 nucleotide sequence: TGTGCCTGGAGTTCAGCCAGAGTTGAGCAGTTCTTC. This rearrangement joins TRBV30 to TRBJ2-1; D is unclear. V lost 2 bases and J 9 bases, leaving 11 bases between the germline ends. Looked up from germline, CDR1 is GTSNPN and CDR2 is SVGIG (reference sequence). The CDR3 sequence is 12 residues long.

This clonotype has only a few counts. The chain carries TRBV5-1 and TRBJ2-1; 9 bases fit TRBD2. V dropped 4 bases and J dropped 2; count of bases not matched to a gene: 16. The CDR3 contains 19 residues. From germline, CDR1 is SGHRS and CDR2 YFSETQ. The CDR3 region is CASSGGASGILGPYNEQFF. The CDR3 DNA reads TGCGCCAGCAGCGGGGGGGCTAGCGGGATCTTGGGCCCCTACAATGAGCAGTTCTTC.

At least ten counts were recorded for this clonotype. The chain is built from TRBV24-1 and TRBJ2-5; weak D call: TRBD2 (5 bases). CDR1 KGHDR and CDR2 SFDVKD come from the germline V gene. The CDR3 length is 14 residues. The V and J ends lost 1 base and 3 bases respectively, with 8 bases between them. The CDR3 sequence: CATSDFGLKETQYF. Written as DNA, the CDR3 is TGTGCCACCAGTGATTTTGGACTGAAAGAGACCCAGTACTTC.

This clonotype was detected many times. The chain carries TRBV27 and TRBJ2-3; a possible D gene is TRBD1 (5 bases). The germline V and J ends were trimmed by 2 bases and 4 bases, with 13 bases remaining between them. Germline V gene lookup returns CDR1 MNHEY and CDR2 SMNVEV (reference sequence). This CDR3 comprises 15 residues. Here the CDR3 reads CASSLGQGPADTQYF. The CDR3 coding sequence is TGTGCCAGCAGTTTAGGGCAGGGTCCCGCAGATACGCAGTATTTT.

The sample holds many counts of this clonotype. The J gene is TRBJ2-3, the V gene TRBV6-1; unclear D gene. CDR3 length equals 13 residues. CDR1 is MNHNS and CDR2 is SASEGT in the germline V gene. V shed 4 bases and J shed 6 bases, with 11 bases lying between them. CDR3 region: CASSGTNFDTQYF. CDR3 DNA sequence: TGTGCCAGCAGTGGGACCAATTTCGATACGCAGTATTTT.

This clonotype was detected a few times. The chain uses TRBV19 and TRBJ1-1; D may be TRBD1 (6 bases). The CDR3 contains 14 residues. The ends were cut back, 5 bases at V and 1 base at J, with 11 bases in the middle. Germline values: CDR1 LNHDA, CDR2 SQIVND (reference sequence). The chain's CDR3 is CASSSIGGNTEAFF. The DNA of the CDR3 is TGTGCCAGTAGTTCGATAGGGGGGAACACTGAAGCTTTCTTT. The variable domain in full, with the rest retrieved from reference TRBV19 and TRBJ1-1, is DGGITQSPKYLFRKEGQNVTLSCEQNLNHDAMYWYRQDPGQGLRLIYYSQIVNDFQKGDIAEGYSVSREKKESFPLTVTSAQKNPTAFYLCASSSIGGNTEAFFGQGTRLTVV.

Many counts were recorded for this clonotype. The V and J genes are TRBV28 and TRBJ2-3; D tentatively reads TRBD1 or TRBD2 (6 bases each). The CDR3 covers 14 residues. V lost 7 bases to trimming and J lost 4 bases, with 15 bases between them. Germline V lookup: CDR1 MDHEN, CDR2 SYDVKM. CDR3 in DNA: TGTGCCAGCACCCACAGGGAGCGGGCAGATACGCAGTATTTT. This sequence encodes CASTHRERADTQYF.

This clonotype was seen many times. The chain carries TRBV9 and TRBJ2-7; 8 bases line up with TRBD1. Germline V gene lookup returns CDR1 SGDLS and CDR2 YYNGEE. Trimming took 4 bases from V and 4 from J; bases not matched to a gene: 10. CDR3 length equals 15 residues. The CDR3 nucleotides read TGTGCCAGCAGCACCACCGGACAGGGATCGTACGAGCAGTACTTC. Translating it yields CASSTTGQGSYEQYF.

This clonotype has ten or more counts. V gene TRBV21-1 combines with J gene TRBJ2-1; no check of the table's D call, TRBD2, against the DNA was made. TRBV21-1 is listed as a pseudogene. The CDR3 spans 16 residues. The CDR3 here is CASSKGGGVWWNEQFF. Written as DNA, the CDR3 is TGTGCCAGCAGCAAAGGAGGAGGGGTATGGTGGAATGAGCAGTTCTTC.

This clonotype has ten or more counts. The chain is built from TRBV20-1 and TRBJ2-3; a possible D gene is TRBD1 (5 bases). CDR1 is DFQATT, CDR2 SNEGSKA, per germline (reference sequence). Trimming removed 3 bases from V and 2 bases from J, with 15 bases in between. The CDR3 extends over 15 amino acids. The CDR3 here is CSASRAGRNTDTQYF. In DNA form, the CDR3 reads TGCAGTGCTAGTAGGGCAGGGCGGAACACAGATACGCAGTATTTT.

This clonotype was found a few times. V and J are TRBV15 and TRBJ2-7; no clear D gene. Trimming cost V 3 bases and J 2 bases, with 8 bases left between them. The germline V gene encodes CDR1 LNHNV and CDR2 YYDKDF (reference sequence). This CDR3 is built from 13 residues. In nucleotides, the CDR3 is TGTGCCACCAGCAGCGTCCTTACCTACGAGCAGTACTTC. Its translation is CATSSVLTYEQYF.